This T cell receptor (beta chain) was recorded in a study of cytomegalovirus exposure and HLA in healthy donors. Primers: 60 Vbeta forward and 13 Jbeta reverse. The data were produced by immunoSEQ multiplex PCR, yet TCRdb's version contains in-frame clones alone and is incomplete. This repertoire includes 150,000 to 200,000 clones. Germline loops: CDR1 SGHTS, CDR2 YDEGEE. V lost 0 bases, J lost 8 bases, and 17 bases lay in between. CDR3 length: 16 amino acids. The origin of this receptor is a man between 25 and 39 years old in good health and CMV-seronegative. The chain is built from TRBV5-8 and TRBJ1-4, with D perhaps matching TRBD1 (6 bases). Sequencing was done on a sample of PBMCs. CDR3 sequence: CASSLGARGRGEKLFF. The CDR3, as DNA: TGTGCCAGCAGCTTGGGCGCGCGGGGGCGCGGGGAAAAACTGTTTTTT.